A single sample is the source of the 2 T cell receptor beta chains below, sequenced in a study of cytomegalovirus exposure and HLA in healthy donors. TCRdb's copy holds only in-frame clones and misses some; the assay was immunoSEQ multiplex PCR. In the table there are around 150,000 clones, roughly 90% of which are singletons. The material sequenced was PBMCs. The receptors were gathered from a man aged 18 to 35 in good health and CMV-seronegative.

The V and J genes are TRBV9 and TRBJ1-2; TRBD1 might be the D (6 bases). Germline assignment: CDR1 SGDLS and CDR2 YYNGEE. The CDR3 covers 14 residues. Between the trimmed V and J ends, which lost 0 bases and 4 bases, there was a span of 10 bases. Written as DNA, the CDR3 is TGTGCCAGCAGCGTAGCCCCGGACAGCTATGGCTACACCTTC. Its protein product is CASSVAPDSYGYTF.

This chain connects TRBV15 to TRBJ2-1, with D possibly matching TRBD2 (6 bases). Per the germline V gene, CDR1 is LNHNV and CDR2 is YYDKDF (reference sequence). CDR3 length: 15 residues. V lost 1 base and J 0 bases, leaving 7 bases between the germline ends. This chain's CDR3 is CATSRGGTSYNEQFF. CDR3 nucleotide sequence: TGTGCCACCAGCAGAGGCGGGACCTCCTACAATGAGCAGTTCTTC.